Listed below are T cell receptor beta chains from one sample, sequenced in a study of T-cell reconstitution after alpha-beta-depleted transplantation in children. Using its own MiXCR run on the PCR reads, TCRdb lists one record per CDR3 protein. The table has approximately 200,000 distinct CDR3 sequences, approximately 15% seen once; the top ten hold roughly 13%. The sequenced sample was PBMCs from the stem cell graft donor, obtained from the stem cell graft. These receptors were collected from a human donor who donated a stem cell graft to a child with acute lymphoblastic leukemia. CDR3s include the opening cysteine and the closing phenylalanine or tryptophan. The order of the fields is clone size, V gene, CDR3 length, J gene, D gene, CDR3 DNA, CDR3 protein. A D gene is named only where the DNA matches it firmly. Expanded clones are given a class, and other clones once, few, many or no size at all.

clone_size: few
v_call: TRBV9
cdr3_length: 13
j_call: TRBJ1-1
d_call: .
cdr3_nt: TGTGCCAGCAGCGCGGAAATGAACACTGAAGCTTTCTTT
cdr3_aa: CASSAEMNTEAFF

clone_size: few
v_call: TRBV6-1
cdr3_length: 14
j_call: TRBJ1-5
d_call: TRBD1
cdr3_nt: TGTGCCAGCTGGACAGGGGTGAGCAATCAGCCCCAGCATTTT
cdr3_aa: CASWTGVSNQPQHF

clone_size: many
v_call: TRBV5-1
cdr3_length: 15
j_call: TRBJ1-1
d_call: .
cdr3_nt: TGCGCCAGCCGGCTTCCGGGAACCCGAAACACTGAAGCTTTCTTT
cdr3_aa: CASRLPGTRNTEAFF

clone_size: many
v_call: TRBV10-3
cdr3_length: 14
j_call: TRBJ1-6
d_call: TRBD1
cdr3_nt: TGTGCCACGGGGACAGCCCGGTATAATTCACCCCTCCACTTT
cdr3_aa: CATGTARYNSPLHF

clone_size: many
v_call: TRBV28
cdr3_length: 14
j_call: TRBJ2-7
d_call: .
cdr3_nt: TGTGCCAGCAGTATCGGGGGCCTTACCTACGAGCAGTACTTC
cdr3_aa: CASSIGGLTYEQYF

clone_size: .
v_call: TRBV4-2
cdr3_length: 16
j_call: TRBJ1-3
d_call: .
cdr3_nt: TGTGCCAGCAGCCAAACGCAGGCCCACTCTGGAAACACCATATATTTT
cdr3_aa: CASSQTQAHSGNTIYF

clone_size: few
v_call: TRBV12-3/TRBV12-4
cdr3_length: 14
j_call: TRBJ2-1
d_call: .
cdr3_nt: TGTGCCAGCAGTTGGGGGGAAGAGTCGAATGAGCAGTTCTTC
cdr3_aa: CASSWGEESNEQFF

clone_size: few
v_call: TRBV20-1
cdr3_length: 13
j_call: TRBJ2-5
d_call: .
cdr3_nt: TGCAGTGCTCCGAGGGGGGCCGAGGAGACCCAGTACTTC
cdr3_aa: CSAPRGAEETQYF

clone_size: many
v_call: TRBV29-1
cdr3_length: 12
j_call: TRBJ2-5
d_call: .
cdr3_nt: TGCAGCGCAGGGGGGAGCGGGGAGACCCAGTACTTC
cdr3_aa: CSAGGSGETQYF

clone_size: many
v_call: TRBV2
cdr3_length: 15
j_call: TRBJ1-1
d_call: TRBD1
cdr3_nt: TGTGCCAGCAGTGAAAGGGGACAGATCGGCAGGGTAGCTTTCTTT
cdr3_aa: CASSERGQIGRVAFF

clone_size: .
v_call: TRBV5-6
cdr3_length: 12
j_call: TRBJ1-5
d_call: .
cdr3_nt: TGTGCCAGCAGTTTCGGAATTCAGCCCCAGCATTTT
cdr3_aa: CASSFGIQPQHF

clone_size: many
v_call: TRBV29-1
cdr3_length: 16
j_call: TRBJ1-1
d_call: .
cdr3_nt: TGCAGCGGCTGGGGCCCCCCCCAGGGGTTGAACACTGAAGCTTTCTTT
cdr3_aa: CSGWGPPQGLNTEAFF

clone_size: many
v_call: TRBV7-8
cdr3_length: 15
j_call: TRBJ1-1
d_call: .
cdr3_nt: TGTGCCAGCAGCTTTACAGGGACCTCGAACACTGAAGCTTTCTTT
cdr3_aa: CASSFTGTSNTEAFF

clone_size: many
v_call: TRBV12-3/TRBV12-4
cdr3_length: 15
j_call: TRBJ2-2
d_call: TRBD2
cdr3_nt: TGTGCCAGCAGTTTGAGACTAGCGGGTGCCGGGGAGCTGTTTTTT
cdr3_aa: CASSLRLAGAGELFF

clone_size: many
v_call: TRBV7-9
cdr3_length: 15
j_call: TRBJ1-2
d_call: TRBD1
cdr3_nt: TGTGCCAGCAGCTTCCCGACAGGGATGAACTATGGCTACACCTTC
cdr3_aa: CASSFPTGMNYGYTF

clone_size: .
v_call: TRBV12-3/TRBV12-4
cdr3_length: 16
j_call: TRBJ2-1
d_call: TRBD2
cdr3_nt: TGTGCCAGCAGCCCTCCCCCAGCGGGAGCCTACAATGAGCAGTTCTTC
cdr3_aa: CASSPPPAGAYNEQFF

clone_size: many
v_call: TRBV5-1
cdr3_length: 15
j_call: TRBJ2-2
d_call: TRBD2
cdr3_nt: TGCGCCAGCAGCTTGAGCGGGAGGGTGACCGGGGAGCTGTTTTTT
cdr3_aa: CASSLSGRVTGELFF